The T cell receptor (beta chain) described here comes from a study of beta chain features in type 1 diabetes. Whole-study findings and limits: The analysis here could not establish whether HLA type shapes TCRB rearrangement.

All sorted populations exceeded 95% purity. There are a few counts of this clone. Antigen specificity is unknown. The CDR3 spans 13 residues. V was cut by 2 bases and J by 5 bases, with 9 bases left in between. Germline assignment: CDR1 KGHSH and CDR2 LQKENI. Of the isolated RNA, all was reverse transcribed, and so the sequenced material was expressed TCRB transcripts. Sequencing used immunoSEQ multiplex PCR; TCRdb keeps in-frame clones, though not all of them. The sample carries 860,000 or so clones, 17% recorded once. The genes are TRBV18 and TRBJ1-2, with unresolved D. The sequenced sample consisted of naive CD4+ T cells from blood. The TCR originated in a woman aged 18-29 years in good health. The CDR3 here is CASSPRLDYGYTF. In DNA form, the CDR3 reads TGTGCCAGCTCACCAAGGTTGGATTATGGCTACACCTTC. The full variable domain, its missing parts supplied by reference TRBV18 and TRBJ1-2, is NAGVMQNPRHLVRRRGQEARLRCSPMKGHSHVYWYRQLPEEGLKFMVYLQKENIIDESGMPKERFSAEFPKEGPSILRIQQVVRGDSAAYFCASSPRLDYGYTFGSGTRLTVV.